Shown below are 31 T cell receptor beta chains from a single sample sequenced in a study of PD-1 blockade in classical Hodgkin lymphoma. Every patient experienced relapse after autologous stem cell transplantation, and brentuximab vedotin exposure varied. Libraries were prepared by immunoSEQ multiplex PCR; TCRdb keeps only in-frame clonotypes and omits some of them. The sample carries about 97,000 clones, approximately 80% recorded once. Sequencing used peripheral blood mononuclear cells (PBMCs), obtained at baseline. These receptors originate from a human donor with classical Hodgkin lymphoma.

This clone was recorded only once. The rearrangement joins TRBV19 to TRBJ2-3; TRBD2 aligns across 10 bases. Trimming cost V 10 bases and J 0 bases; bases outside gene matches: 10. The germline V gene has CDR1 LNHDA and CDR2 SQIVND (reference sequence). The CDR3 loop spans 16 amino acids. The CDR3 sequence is CATLSGRAGSTDTQYF. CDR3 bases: TGTGCCACCCTGAGCGGGAGGGCCGGGAGCACAGATACGCAGTATTTT. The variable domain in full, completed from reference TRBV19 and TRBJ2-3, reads DGGITQSPKYLFRKEGQNVTLSCEQNLNHDAMYWYRQDPGQGLRLIYYSQIVNDFQKGDIAEGYSVSREKKESFPLTVTSAQKNPTAFYLCATLSGRAGSTDTQYFGPGTRLTVL.

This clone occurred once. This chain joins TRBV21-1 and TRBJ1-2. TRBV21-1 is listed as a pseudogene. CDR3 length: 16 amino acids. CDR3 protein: CASSKEPAVPNYGYTF. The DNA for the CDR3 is TGTGCCAGCAGCAAAGAGCCGGCAGTCCCTAACTATGGCTACACCTTC.

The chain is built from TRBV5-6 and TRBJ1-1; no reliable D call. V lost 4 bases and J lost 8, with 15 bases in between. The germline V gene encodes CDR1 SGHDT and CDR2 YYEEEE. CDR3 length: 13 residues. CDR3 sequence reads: CASSRTGIWEAFF. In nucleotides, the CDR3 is TGTGCCAGCAGCCGGACCGGAATTTGGGAAGCTTTCTTT. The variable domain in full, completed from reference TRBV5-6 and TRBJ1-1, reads DAGVTQSPTHLIKTRGQQVTLRCSPKSGHDTVSWYQQALGQGPQFIFQYYEEEERQRGNFPDRFSGHQFPNYSSELNVNALLLGDSALYLCASSRTGIWEAFFGQGTRLTVV.

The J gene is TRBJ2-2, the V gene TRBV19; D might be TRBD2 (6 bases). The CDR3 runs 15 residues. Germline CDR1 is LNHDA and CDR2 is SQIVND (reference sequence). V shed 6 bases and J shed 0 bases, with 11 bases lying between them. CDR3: CASRAGPTNTGELFF. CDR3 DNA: TGTGCCAGTAGGGCGGGACCGACGAACACCGGGGAGCTGTTTTTT.

The CDR3 DNA sequence: TGTGCCAGCAGCCAATTTTCTCCCAGGGACCGAAACACCATATATTTT. This sequence encodes CASSQFSPRDRNTIYF. This chain connects TRBV16 to TRBJ1-3; D is perhaps TRBD1 (5 bases). The CDR3 has 16 amino acids. Trimming took off 1 base at V and 5 bases at J, with 15 bases between the two ends. CDR1 and CDR2 from the germline V gene are KGHSY and FQNENV.

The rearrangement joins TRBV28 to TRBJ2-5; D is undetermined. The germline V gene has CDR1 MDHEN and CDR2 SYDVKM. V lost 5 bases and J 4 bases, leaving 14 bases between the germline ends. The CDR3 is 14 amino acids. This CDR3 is CASSPQRLRETQYF. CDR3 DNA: TGTGCCAGCAGTCCACAGAGGTTAAGAGAGACCCAGTACTTC.

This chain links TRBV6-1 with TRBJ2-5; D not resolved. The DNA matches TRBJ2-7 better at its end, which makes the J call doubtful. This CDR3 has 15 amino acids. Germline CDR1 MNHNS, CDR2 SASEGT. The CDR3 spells CASSEEWAAGHEQYF. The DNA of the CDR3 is TGTGCCAGCAGTGAAGAGTGGGCGGCAGGCCACGAGCAGTACTTC.

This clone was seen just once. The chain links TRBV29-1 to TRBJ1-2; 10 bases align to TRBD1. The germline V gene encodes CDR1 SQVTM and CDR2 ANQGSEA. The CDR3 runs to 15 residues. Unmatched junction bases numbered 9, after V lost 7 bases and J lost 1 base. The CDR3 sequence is CSASGQGKNNYGYTF. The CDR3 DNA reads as TGCAGCGCGTCGGGACAGGGGAAGAATAACTATGGCTACACCTTC.

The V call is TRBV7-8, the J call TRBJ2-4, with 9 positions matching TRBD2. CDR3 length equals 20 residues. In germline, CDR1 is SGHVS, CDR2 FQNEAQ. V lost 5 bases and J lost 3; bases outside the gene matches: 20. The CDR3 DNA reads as TGTGCCAGCAGCCCGAGATTTGTAGCGGGAGCTTCTATTGACAAAAACATTCAGTACTTC. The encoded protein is CASSPRFVAGASIDKNIQYF.

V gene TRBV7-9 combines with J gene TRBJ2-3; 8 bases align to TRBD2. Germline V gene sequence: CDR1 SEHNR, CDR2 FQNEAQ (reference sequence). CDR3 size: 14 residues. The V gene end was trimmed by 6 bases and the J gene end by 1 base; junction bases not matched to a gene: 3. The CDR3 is CASRAGVRTDTQYF. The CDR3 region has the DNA TGTGCCAGCAGAGCGGGAGTTCGCACAGATACGCAGTATTTT. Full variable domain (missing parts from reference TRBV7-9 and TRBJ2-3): DTGVSQNPRHKITKRGQNVTFRCDPISEHNRLYWYRQTLGQGPEFLTYFQNEAQLEKSRLLSDRFSAERPKGSFSTLEIQRTEQGDSAMYLCASRAGVRTDTQYFGPGTRLTVL.

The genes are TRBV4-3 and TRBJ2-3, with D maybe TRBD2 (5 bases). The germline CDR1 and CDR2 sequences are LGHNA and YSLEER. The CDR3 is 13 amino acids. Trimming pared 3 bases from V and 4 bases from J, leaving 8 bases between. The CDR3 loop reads CASSQWEPDTQYF. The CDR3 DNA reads TGCGCCAGCAGCCAGTGGGAGCCAGATACGCAGTATTTT.

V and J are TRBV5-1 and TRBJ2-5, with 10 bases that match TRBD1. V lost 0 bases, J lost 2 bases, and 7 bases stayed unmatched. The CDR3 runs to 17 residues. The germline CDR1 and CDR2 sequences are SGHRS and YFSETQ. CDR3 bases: TGCGCCAGCAGCTTGGAGGGGACAGGGGTAGGACAAGAGACCCAGTACTTC. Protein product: CASSLEGTGVGQETQYF.

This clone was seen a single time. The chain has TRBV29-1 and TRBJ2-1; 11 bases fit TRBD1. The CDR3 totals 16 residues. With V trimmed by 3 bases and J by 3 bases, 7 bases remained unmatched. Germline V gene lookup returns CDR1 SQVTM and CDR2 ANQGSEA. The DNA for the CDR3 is TGCAGCGTTGACCGGGTGGGACAGGGGGTCTACAATGAGCAGTTCTTC. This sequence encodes CSVDRVGQGVYNEQFF.

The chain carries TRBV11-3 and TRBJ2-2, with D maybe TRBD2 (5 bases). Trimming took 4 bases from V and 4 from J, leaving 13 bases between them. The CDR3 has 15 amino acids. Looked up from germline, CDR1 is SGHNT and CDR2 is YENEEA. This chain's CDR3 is CASSSRGYRTGELFF. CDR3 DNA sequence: TGTGCCAGCAGCTCACGGGGATACCGCACCGGGGAGCTGTTTTTT.

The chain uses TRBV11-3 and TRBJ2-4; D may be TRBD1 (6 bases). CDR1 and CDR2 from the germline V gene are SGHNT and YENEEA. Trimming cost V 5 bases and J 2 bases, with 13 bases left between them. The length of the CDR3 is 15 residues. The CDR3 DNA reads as TGTGCCAGCAGCCAACTGGACAGCACCAAAAACATTCAGTACTTC. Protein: CASSQLDSTKNIQYF.

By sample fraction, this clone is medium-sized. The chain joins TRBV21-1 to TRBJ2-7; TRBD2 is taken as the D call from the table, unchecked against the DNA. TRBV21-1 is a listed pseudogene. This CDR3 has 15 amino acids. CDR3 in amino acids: CASSTSLVGLYEQYF. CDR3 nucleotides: TGTGCCAGCAGCACCTCACTAGTAGGGCTCTACGAGCAGTACTTC.

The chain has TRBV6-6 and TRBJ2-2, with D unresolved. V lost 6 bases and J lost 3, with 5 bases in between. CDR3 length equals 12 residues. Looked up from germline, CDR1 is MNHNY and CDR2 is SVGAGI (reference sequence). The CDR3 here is CASRRDTGELFF. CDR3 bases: TGTGCCAGCAGAAGAGACACCGGGGAGCTGTTTTTT.

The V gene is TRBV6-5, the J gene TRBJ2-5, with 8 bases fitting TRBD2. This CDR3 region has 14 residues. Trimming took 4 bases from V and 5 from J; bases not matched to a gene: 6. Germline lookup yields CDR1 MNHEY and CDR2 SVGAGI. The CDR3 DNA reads TGTGCCAGCAGTTTGGCGGGAGGCGGCGAGACCCAGTACTTC. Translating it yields CASSLAGGGETQYF.

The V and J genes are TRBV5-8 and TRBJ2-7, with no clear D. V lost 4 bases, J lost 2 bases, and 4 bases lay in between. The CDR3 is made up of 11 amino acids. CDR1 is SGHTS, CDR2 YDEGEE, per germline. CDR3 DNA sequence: TGTGCCAGCAGCCGCCCCTACGAGCAGTACTTC. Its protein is CASSRPYEQYF.

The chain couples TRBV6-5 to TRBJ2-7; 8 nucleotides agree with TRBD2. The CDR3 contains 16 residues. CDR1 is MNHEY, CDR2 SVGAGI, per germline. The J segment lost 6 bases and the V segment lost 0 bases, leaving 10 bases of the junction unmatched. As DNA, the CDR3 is TGTGCCAGCAGTTACTCGGTCGGGAGCGGGAGTAGCGAGCAGTACTTC. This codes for CASSYSVGSGSSEQYF.

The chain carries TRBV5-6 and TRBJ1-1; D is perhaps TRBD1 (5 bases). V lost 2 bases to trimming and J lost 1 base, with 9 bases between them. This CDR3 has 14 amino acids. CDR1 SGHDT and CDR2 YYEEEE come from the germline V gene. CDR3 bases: TGTGCCAGCAGCTTCCGGGACGGGAACACTGAAGCTTTCTTT. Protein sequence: CASSFRDGNTEAFF.

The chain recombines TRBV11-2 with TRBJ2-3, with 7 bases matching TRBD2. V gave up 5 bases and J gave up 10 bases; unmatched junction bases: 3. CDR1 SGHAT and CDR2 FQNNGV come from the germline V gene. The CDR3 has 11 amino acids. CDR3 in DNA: TGTGCCAGCAGCCTTCTAGCGGCGCAGTATTTT. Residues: CASSLLAAQYF.

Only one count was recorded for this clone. The CDR3: CASSLAGTGYYEQYF. The CDR3 nucleotides read TGTGCCAGCAGCTTAGCGGGGACAGGGTACTACGAGCAGTACTTC. The chain links TRBV7-2 to TRBJ2-7; 9 bases fit TRBD1. Germline values: CDR1 SGHTA, CDR2 FQGNSA. There are 15 residues in the CDR3. The V and J ends lost 0 bases and 3 bases, in that order; junction bases with no gene match: 3.

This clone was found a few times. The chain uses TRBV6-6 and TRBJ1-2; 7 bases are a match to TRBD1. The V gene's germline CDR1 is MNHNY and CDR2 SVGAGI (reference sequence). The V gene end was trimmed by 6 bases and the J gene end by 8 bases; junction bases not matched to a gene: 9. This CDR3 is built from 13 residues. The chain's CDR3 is CASRNTGVGGYTF. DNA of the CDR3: TGTGCCAGCAGAAATACAGGGGTGGGCGGCTACACCTTC.

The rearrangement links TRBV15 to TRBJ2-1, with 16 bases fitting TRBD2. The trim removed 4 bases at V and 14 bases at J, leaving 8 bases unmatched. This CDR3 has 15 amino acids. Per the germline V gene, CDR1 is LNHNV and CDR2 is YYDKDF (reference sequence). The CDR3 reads CATSTTGTSGRAEFF. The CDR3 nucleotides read TGTGCCACCAGCACTACCGGGACTAGCGGGAGGGCAGAGTTCTTC.

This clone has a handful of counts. The CDR3 loop reads CAINAGTGRTDGYTF. The CDR3 DNA reads as TGTGCCATCAACGCAGGGACAGGGCGGACGGATGGCTACACCTTC. The genes are TRBV10-3 and TRBJ1-2; TRBD1 aligns across 9 bases. This CDR3 is 15 amino acids long. The germline V gene encodes CDR1 ENHRY and CDR2 SYGVKD. J gave up 6 bases and V 7 bases, and 12 bases lay outside the gene matches.

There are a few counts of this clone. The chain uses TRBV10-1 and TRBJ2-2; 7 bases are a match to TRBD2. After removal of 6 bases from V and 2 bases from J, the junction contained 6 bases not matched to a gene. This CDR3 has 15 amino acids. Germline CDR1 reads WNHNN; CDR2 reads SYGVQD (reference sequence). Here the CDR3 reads CASSHLAENTGELFF. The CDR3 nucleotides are TGCGCCAGCAGCCATCTAGCGGAAAACACCGGGGAGCTGTTTTTT.

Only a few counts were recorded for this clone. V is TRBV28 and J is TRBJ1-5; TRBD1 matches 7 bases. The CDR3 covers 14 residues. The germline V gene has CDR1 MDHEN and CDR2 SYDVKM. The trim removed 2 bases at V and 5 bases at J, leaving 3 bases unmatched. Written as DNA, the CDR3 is TGTGCCAGCAGTTTAGATAGGGGGCATCAGCCCCAGCATTTT. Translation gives CASSLDRGHQPQHF.

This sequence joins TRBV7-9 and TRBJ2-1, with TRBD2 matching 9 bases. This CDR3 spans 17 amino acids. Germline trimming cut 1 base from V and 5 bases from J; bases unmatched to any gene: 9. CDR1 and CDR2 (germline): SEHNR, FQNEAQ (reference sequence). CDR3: CASSLGASGADHNEQFF. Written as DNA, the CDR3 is TGTGCCAGCAGCTTAGGGGCTAGCGGGGCGGACCACAATGAGCAGTTCTTC.

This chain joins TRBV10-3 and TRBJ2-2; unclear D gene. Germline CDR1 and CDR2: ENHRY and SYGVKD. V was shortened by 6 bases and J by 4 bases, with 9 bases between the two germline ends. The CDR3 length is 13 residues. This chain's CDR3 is CAIRGDTTGELFF. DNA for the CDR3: TGTGCCATCAGAGGTGATACCACCGGGGAGCTGTTTTTT.

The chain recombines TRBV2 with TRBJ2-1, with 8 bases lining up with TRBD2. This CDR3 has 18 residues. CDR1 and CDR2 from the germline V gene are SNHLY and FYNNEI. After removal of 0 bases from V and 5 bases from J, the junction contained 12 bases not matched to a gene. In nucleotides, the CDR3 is TGTGCCAGCAGTGAAGCGCTAATAGGGACTAGAAGAGACAATGAGCAGTTCTTC. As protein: CASSEALIGTRRDNEQFF.